These 19 T cell receptor beta chains came from one sample sequenced in a study of blood T cell repertoires in COVID-19. Some clones are missing from TCRdb's copy, which holds only in-frame ones; the method was immunoSEQ multiplex PCR. Among 150,000 to 200,000 clones, 75% to 90% were seen once, and the ten largest hold about 7%. Sequenced input: peripheral blood. The receptors shown here come from a man in his forties or fifties with acute or convalescent COVID-19.

The chain's CDR3 is CASSRLAGTNYEQYF. In DNA, the CDR3 is TGTGCCAGCAGTCGACTAGCGGGGACCAATTACGAGCAGTACTTC. The chain links TRBV6-5 to TRBJ2-7, with 11 nucleotides matching TRBD2. CDR1 MNHEY and CDR2 SVGAGI come from the germline V gene. CDR3 size: 15 residues. J gave up 4 bases and V 5 bases, and 7 bases lay outside the gene matches.

The chain employs TRBV30 and TRBJ2-7, with a weak D call TRBD1 (5 bases). This CDR3 is built from 10 residues. The V gene lost 8 bases and the J gene lost 4 bases, with 9 bases spanning the gap. The germline V gene has CDR1 GTSNPN and CDR2 SVGIG (reference sequence). The CDR3 nucleotides read TGTGCCGCCAGGGTTTACGAGCAGTACTTC. The encoded protein is CAARVYEQYF. The complete variable domain, with remaining parts taken from reference TRBV30 and TRBJ2-7, reads SQTIHQWPATLVQPVGSPLSLECTVEGTSNPNLYWYRQAAGRGLQLLFYSVGIGQISSEVPQNLSASRPQDRQFILSSKKLLLSDSGFYLCAARVYEQYFGPGTRLTVT.

V usage is TRBV5-1 and J usage is TRBJ1-2; a possible D gene is TRBD1 (6 bases). The CDR3 is 17 amino acids. Trimming removed 0 bases from V and 8 bases from J, with 23 bases in between. Per germline, CDR1 SGHRS and CDR2 YFSETQ. As DNA, the CDR3 is TGCGCCAGCAGCTTGGGCTCCCAGGGGTTCCCTGAATTCGGCTACACCTTC. It encodes CASSLGSQGFPEFGYTF.

The rearrangement joins TRBV18 to TRBJ1-2; 7 nucleotides align to TRBD1. J lost 8 bases, V lost 3 bases, and 12 bases had no gene match. The CDR3 is 15 amino acids. Germline CDR1 is KGHSH and CDR2 is LQKENI. In DNA, the CDR3 is TGTGCCAGCTCACCCCGTGGACAGGAGCGTCAAGGCTACACCTTC. Encoded protein: CASSPRGQERQGYTF.

This chain connects TRBV7-8 to TRBJ1-6; perhaps TRBD1 as D (5 bases). The CDR3 is 14 residues long. Germline CDR1 reads SGHVS; CDR2 reads FQNEAQ. Trimming stripped 5 bases from V and 9 bases from J, with 14 bases between. This CDR3 reads CASSPAGGISPLHF. The DNA for the CDR3 is TGTGCCAGCAGCCCGGCGGGGGGAATTTCACCCCTCCACTTT.

The gene calls are TRBV18 and TRBJ2-3; perhaps TRBD2 as D (6 bases). CDR1 and CDR2 from the germline V gene are KGHSH and LQKENI. There are 15 residues in the CDR3. V lost 4 bases to trimming and J lost 0 bases, with 11 bases between them. CDR3 sequence reads: CASSLVRGSTDTQYF. The CDR3 DNA reads TGTGCCAGCTCACTAGTGCGGGGTAGCACAGATACGCAGTATTTT. Variable domain in full (rest from reference TRBV18 and TRBJ2-3): NAGVMQNPRHLVRRRGQEARLRCSPMKGHSHVYWYRQLPEEGLKFMVYLQKENIIDESGMPKERFSAEFPKEGPSILRIQQVVRGDSAAYFCASSLVRGSTDTQYFGPGTRLTVL.

This chain joins TRBV6-1 and TRBJ2-1, with 9 nucleotides matching TRBD1. The ends lost 1 base at V and 0 bases at J; junction bases unmatched: 4. The CDR3 is made up of 17 amino acids. CDR1 is MNHNS and CDR2 is SASEGT in the germline V gene. The DNA of the CDR3 is TGTGCCAGCAGTGAAGTTCCGGGACAGGGCTCCTACAATGAGCAGTTCTTC. Its translation: CASSEVPGQGSYNEQFF.

The chain has TRBV7-2 and TRBJ1-4; 10 nucleotides align to TRBD1. The V gene's germline CDR1 is SGHTA and CDR2 FQGNSA. Trimming cost V 5 bases and J 4 bases; bases outside gene matches: 4. This CDR3 is 15 amino acids long. This CDR3 reads CASSDDRGRNEKLFF. The DNA for the CDR3 is TGTGCCAGCAGCGACGACAGGGGGCGTAATGAAAAACTGTTTTTT.

The chain uses TRBV25-1 and TRBJ2-3; a possible D gene is TRBD1 (6 bases). Germline CDR1 is MGHDK and CDR2 is SYGVNS. V was shortened by 9 bases and J by 4 bases, with 14 bases between the two germline ends. CDR3 length equals 13 residues. DNA of the CDR3: TGTGCCAGTAGGGGGTTGGGTCCAGATACGCAGTATTTT. Translating gives CASRGLGPDTQYF. The full variable domain, rest sourced from reference TRBV25-1 and TRBJ2-3, is EADIYQTPRYLVIGTGKKITLECSQTMGHDKMYWYQQDPGMELHLIHYSYGVNSTEKGDLSSESTVSRIRTEHFPLTLESARPSHTSQYLCASRGLGPDTQYFGPGTRLTVL.

The chain combines TRBV5-6 with TRBJ1-3, with D perhaps matching TRBD1 (6 bases). Deletions cut 3 bases from V and 2 bases from J, with 12 bases between. Per germline, CDR1 SGHDT and CDR2 YYEEEE. The CDR3 is 15 residues long. DNA of the CDR3: TGTGCCAGCAGCTCTGTACAGGGAGCTGGAAACACCATATATTTT. Protein sequence: CASSSVQGAGNTIYF.

This chain uses TRBV30 with TRBJ2-1; possibly TRBD1 for D (7 bases). The V and J ends lost 4 bases and 7 bases respectively, with 20 bases between them. The germline V gene encodes CDR1 GTSNPN and CDR2 SVGIG (reference sequence). The CDR3 consists of 15 residues. The DNA for the CDR3 is TGTGCCTGGATTACCGCAGGGGGGTTGGTGAATGAGCAGTTCTTC. It translates to CAWITAGGLVNEQFF.

The chain couples TRBV6-5 to TRBJ1-5; maybe TRBD1 (6 bases). This CDR3 contains 13 residues. The V end was cut by 6 bases, the J end by 3 bases, with 9 bases between. Germline-derived CDR1 and CDR2 are MNHEY and SVGAGI. The DNA of the CDR3 is TGTGCCAGCAGGAGGACAGTCAATCAGCCCCAGCATTTT. It is translated as CASRRTVNQPQHF.

The chain joins TRBV27 to TRBJ2-1, with D perhaps TRBD2 (7 bases). The germline V gene has CDR1 MNHEY and CDR2 SMNVEV (reference sequence). Trimming cost V 6 bases and J 2 bases, with 11 bases left between them. The CDR3 runs to 14 residues. The CDR3 is CASSRGATYNEQFF. The DNA for the CDR3 is TGTGCCAGCAGCCGGGGGGCTACCTACAATGAGCAGTTCTTC.

V usage is TRBV6-5 and J usage is TRBJ1-2, with 7 bases matching TRBD1. Germline trimming cut 6 bases from V and 8 bases from J; bases unmatched to any gene: 9. CDR3 length: 13 amino acids. From germline, CDR1 is MNHEY and CDR2 SVGAGI. CDR3: CASRRQGLEGYTF. CDR3 sequence (DNA): TGTGCCAGCAGACGACAGGGCTTAGAGGGCTACACCTTC.

The genes are TRBV7-8 and TRBJ2-5; D uncertain. Germline V gene data show CDR1 as SGHVS and CDR2 as FQNEAQ. The V end lost 5 bases, the J end lost 2 bases, and 3 bases lay between the germline ends. The CDR3 runs to 11 residues. The CDR3 is CASSPQETQYF. DNA of the CDR3: TGTGCCAGCAGCCCGCAAGAGACCCAGTACTTC.

The chain has TRBV28 and TRBJ2-2; D gene ambiguous. Looked up from germline, CDR1 is MDHEN and CDR2 is SYDVKM. Trimming left V 8 bases short and J 3 bases short, with 10 bases between. This CDR3 comprises 13 residues. For the CDR3, the DNA is TGTGCCAGCGGTCCCCAGTACACCGGGGAGCTGTTTTTT. This encodes CASGPQYTGELFF.

The chain combines TRBV6-5 with TRBJ1-4, with unresolved D. CDR3 length: 13 residues. V lost 7 bases to trimming and J lost 5 bases, with 11 bases between them. Germline assignment: CDR1 MNHEY and CDR2 SVGAGI. CDR3 sequence reads: CASTGQRNEKLFF. The CDR3 DNA follows: TGTGCCAGCACCGGTCAGAGGAATGAAAAACTGTTTTTT.

This sequence joins TRBV5-1 and TRBJ2-3, with 12 bases lining up with TRBD1. Trimming took 4 bases from V and 4 from J; bases not matched to a gene: 7. This CDR3 comprises 16 residues. The germline gives CDR1 SGHRS, CDR2 YFSETQ. The DNA of the CDR3 is TGCGCCAGCAGCCGGGAGGGGACAGGGGGCGCAGATACGCAGTATTTT. Translated, it gives CASSREGTGGADTQYF.

The chain joins TRBV6-2 or TRBV6-3 to TRBJ2-1, with D possibly being TRBD2 (6 bases). Germline values: CDR1 MNHEY, CDR2 SVGEGT. V was clipped by 0 bases and J by 3 bases, with 12 bases between them. The length of the CDR3 is 16 residues. The CDR3 loop is CASSYSTSLFYNEQFF. The CDR3 region has the DNA TGTGCCAGCAGTTACTCTACTAGCTTATTCTACAATGAGCAGTTCTTC.